This T cell receptor (beta chain) was found in a study of T-cell memory formation after mild COVID-19. Study-wide context: Across donors, TCR clusters were largely donor specific. Study-wide findings and caveats: Whether day 37 second-wave clones are SARS-CoV-2-specific was not confirmed. Clones contracting over day 15 to 85 were CD4/CD8 balanced, with later expanders leaning CD4+.

J gave up 4 bases and V 10 bases, and 3 bases lay outside the gene matches. Germline assignment: CDR1 KGHDR and CDR2 SFDVKD. The CDR3 is 13 residues long. cDNA libraries for TCR alpha and TCR beta, carrying sample barcodes and UMIs, came from 5'RACE with constant-segment primers. TCRdb itself ran the 5' RACE reads through MiXCR, one entry per CDR3 protein. The sample has 120,000 to 150,000 distinct CDR3 sequences, 6% to 7% seen once. This clonotype showed up just a few times. Antigen: not known. Sample: PBMCs or a T cell subset sorted from them (not recorded which). This rearrangement joins TRBV24-1 to TRBJ2-1; 10 nucleotides agree with TRBD1. The TCR comes from an adult woman who had mild COVID-19 (a few samples of this study predate the infection). Cell type and time point are not known. The CDR3 bases are TGTGCCACGGCGGGACAGGGGTACAATGAGCAGTTCTTC. Translating it yields CATAGQGYNEQFF.